These T cell receptor beta chains were read from a single sample in a study of blood T cells in healthy people across ages. TCRdb independently ran MiXCR on the 5' RACE reads; one entry per CDR3 protein. Among about 800,000 distinct CDR3 sequences listed, over 45% were seen once. Sequences were obtained from blood. The source is a man aged 25 to 40 in good health. Each CDR3 is given with its conserved first and last residue. The D gene is left open where the match is weak. Size tells how often a clone was seen (once, few, many) or the class of an expanded clone, and some rows leave it out.

>.|TRBV7-2|TRBJ1-2|.
TGTGCCAGCAGCTTACGCAACGGGCCTAACTATGGCTACACCTTC
CASSLRNGPNYGYTF
>.|TRBV3-1|TRBJ2-7|TRBD1
TGTGCCAGCAGTCCGGCCGGGACAGGGATCCCCTACGAGCAGTACTTC
CASSPAGTGIPYEQYF
>.|TRBV28|TRBJ2-7|TRBD2
TGTGCCAGCATCGGGGGGGGGGCTTCGGATTCCTACGAGCAGTACTTC
CASIGGGASDSYEQYF
>.|TRBV20-1|TRBJ2-3|TRBD1
TGCAGTGCCCCCGGGACAGGGGGCGCAGATACGCAGTATTTT
CSAPGTGGADTQYF
>.|TRBV29-1|TRBJ2-4|.
TGCAGCGTTGCAGGGGGGCTGGAAAACATTCAGTACTTC
CSVAGGLENIQYF
>.|TRBV28|TRBJ2-1|TRBD1
TGTGCCAGCACCTCACAGGGGCGTGAGCAGTTCTTC
CASTSQGREQFF
>once|TRBV12-3/TRBV12-4|TRBJ1-2|.
TGTGCCAGCAACCAGGCCCTTGGCGGCCACACCTTC
CASNQALGGHTF
>.|TRBV29-1|TRBJ2-7|TRBD1
TGCAGCGTTGTGACAGGGGACGCGAGGTACGAGCAGTACTTC
CSVVTGDARYEQYF
>few|TRBV15|TRBJ2-1|.
TGTGCCACCAGCAGAGATGGGGGGCGTGAGCAGTTCTTC
CATSRDGGREQFF
>.|TRBV20-1|TRBJ1-2|.
TGCAGTGCTAGAGGACCAGGCTATGGCTACACCTTC
CSARGPGYGYTF
>.|TRBV6-5|TRBJ2-2|.
TGTGCCAGCAGTTCACACAGGGCCGGGGAGCTGTTTTTT
CASSSHRAGELFF
>.|TRBV6-6|TRBJ2-1|TRBD1
TGTGCCGGCAGTGGACAGGGGGCGATCCGAAATGAGCAGTTCTTC
CAGSGQGAIRNEQFF
>.|TRBV4-3|TRBJ2-4|TRBD2
TGCGCCAGCAGCCAGGGAGGGACCTTAAACATTCAGTACTTC
CASSQGGTLNIQYF
>once|TRBV20-1|TRBJ2-1|.
TGCAGTGCCCCCGGAGACAGAACTCTCAATGAGCAGTTCTTC
CSAPGDRTLNEQFF
>once|TRBV7-6|TRBJ2-2|.
TGTGCCAGCAGCGGGCGGGAATCCGGGGAGCTGTTTTTT
CASSGRESGELFF
>.|TRBV12-3/TRBV12-4|TRBJ2-5|.
TGTGCCAGCAGTTTAGGACTGCCCCTAGAGACCCAGTACTTC
CASSLGLPLETQYF
>.|TRBV7-9|TRBJ2-1|.
TGTGCCAGCAGCTTCCTCGGTACTACGTTTGAGCAGTTCTTC
CASSFLGTTFEQFF
>.|TRBV18|TRBJ1-1|TRBD1
TGTGCCAGCTCGGCCCTGCAGGGGGCATACACTGAAGCTTTCTTT
CASSALQGAYTEAFF
>.|TRBV5-1|TRBJ2-7|.
TGCGCCAGCAGGGAAGAGTACGAGCAGTACTTC
CASREEYEQYF
>.|TRBV24-1|TRBJ2-1|.
TGTGCCACCCCGAAACCCCTCTCGGATGAGCAGTTCTTC
CATPKPLSDEQFF
>few|TRBV2|TRBJ2-3|.
TGTGCCAGCACCCGGGGAAGCACAGATACGCAGTATTTT
CASTRGSTDTQYF
>.|TRBV29-1|TRBJ1-5|TRBD1
TGCAGCGTGGCCGACAGGGGCAATCAGCCCCAGCATTTT
CSVADRGNQPQHF
>.|TRBV30|TRBJ1-5|.
TGTGCCTGGAGTGTTGCTGCCGGAGATCAGCCCCAGCATTTT
CAWSVAAGDQPQHF
>once|TRBV7-2|TRBJ2-1|.
TGTGCCAGCAGCACGTACATCTATGAGCAGTTCTTC
CASSTYIYEQFF
>.|TRBV7-3|TRBJ2-7|TRBD2
TGTGCCAGCAGCCCAACGGCTAGCGGGAGAATCGACGAGCAGTACTTC
CASSPTASGRIDEQYF